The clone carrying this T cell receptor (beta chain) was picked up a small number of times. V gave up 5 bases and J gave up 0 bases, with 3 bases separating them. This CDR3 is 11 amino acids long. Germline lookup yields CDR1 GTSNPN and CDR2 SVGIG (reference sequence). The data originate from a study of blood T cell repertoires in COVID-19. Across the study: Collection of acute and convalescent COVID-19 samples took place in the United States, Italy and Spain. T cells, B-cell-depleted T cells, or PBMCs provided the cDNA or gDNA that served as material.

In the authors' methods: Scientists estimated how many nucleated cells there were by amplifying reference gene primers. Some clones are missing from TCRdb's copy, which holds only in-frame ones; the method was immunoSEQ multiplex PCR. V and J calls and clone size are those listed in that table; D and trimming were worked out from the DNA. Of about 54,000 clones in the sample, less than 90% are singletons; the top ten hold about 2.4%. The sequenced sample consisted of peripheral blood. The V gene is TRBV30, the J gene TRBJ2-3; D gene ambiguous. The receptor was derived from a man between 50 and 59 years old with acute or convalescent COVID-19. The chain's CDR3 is CAWASTDTQYF. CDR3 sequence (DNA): TGTGCCTGGGCGAGCACAGATACGCAGTATTTT. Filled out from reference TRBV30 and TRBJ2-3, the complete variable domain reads SQTIHQWPATLVQPVGSPLSLECTVEGTSNPNLYWYRQAAGRGLQLLFYSVGIGQISSEVPQNLSASRPQDRQFILSSKKLLLSDSGFYLCAWASTDTQYFGPGTRLTVL.